This T cell receptor beta chain comes out of a study of cytomegalovirus exposure and HLA in healthy donors. Whole-study findings and limits: The tendency of first-cohort TCR clusters to co-occur in the roughly 110 validation repertoires emerged from a later analysis. In vitro confirmation showed three CMV-associated chains to be CMV antigen specific.

Germline CDR1 MNHEY, CDR2 SVGAGI. The CDR3 contains 12 residues. The ends were cut back, 6 bases at V and 6 bases at J, with 11 bases in the middle. Profiled with immunoSEQ multiplex PCR; TCRdb holds only in-frame clones, not every one. Among roughly 130,000 clones listed, under 90% were seen once. About this clone itself: Its antigen is still unknown.

The V gene is TRBV6-5, the J gene TRBJ1-2; D call uncertain. The receptor's source is a man aged 30 to 45 in good health and CMV-seronegative. The sequenced sample consisted of PBMCs. The CDR3 reads CASRGRGNGYTF. The CDR3 DNA sequence: TGTGCCAGCAGGGGTCGGGGTAATGGCTACACCTTC.